This entry lists 20 T cell receptor beta chains sequenced from one sample in a study of cytomegalovirus exposure and HLA in healthy donors. With 60 Vbeta and 13 Jbeta primers, the PCR was carried out. Produced via immunoSEQ multiplex PCR; TCRdb's table is partial and in-frame only. The sample lists 150,000 to 200,000 clones, around 72% occurring once. What was sequenced was PBMCs. These receptors were obtained from a man aged 35-49 years in good health and CMV-seropositive.

As concerns this clone: Other DNA variants within this sample encode the same CDR3. The chain carries TRBV7-9 and TRBJ2-1, with D possibly being TRBD1 (6 bases). The CDR3 covers 12 residues. CDR1 SEHNR and CDR2 FQNEAQ come from the germline V gene (reference sequence). Trimming removed 4 bases at V and 7 bases at J, with 8 bases between. The CDR3 sequence: CASSSQGNEQFF. DNA of the CDR3: TGTGCCAGCAGCTCCCAGGGGAATGAGCAGTTCTTC.

This chain joins TRBV5-6 and TRBJ1-5; 10 bases fit TRBD1. The CDR3 length is 14 residues. Per germline, CDR1 SGHDT and CDR2 YYEEEE. The junction had 2 bases not matched to a gene; V was cut back by 3 bases and J by 5 bases. CDR3 residues: CASSWGTGDQPQHF. CDR3 nucleotide sequence: TGTGCCAGCAGCTGGGGGACAGGGGATCAGCCCCAGCATTTT.

The chain joins TRBV12-5 to TRBJ1-5; D is perhaps TRBD1 (5 bases). V was clipped by 8 bases and J by 0 bases, with 11 bases between them. Germline-derived CDR1 and CDR2 are LGHNT and FRNRAP. The CDR3 sequence is 14 residues long. The CDR3: CASTGQYSNQPQHF. The CDR3 nucleotides read TGTGCTAGTACTGGACAATATAGCAATCAGCCCCAGCATTTT.

The chain couples TRBV6-5 to TRBJ2-5, with D possibly being TRBD2 (5 bases). The CDR3 spans 14 residues. The V and J ends lost 3 bases and 2 bases respectively, with 10 bases between them. Germline V lookup: CDR1 MNHEY, CDR2 SVGAGI. CDR3 loop: CASSYAGQQETQYF. The CDR3 DNA is TGTGCCAGCAGTTATGCGGGTCAGCAAGAGACCCAGTACTTC.

This clone was counted once. The genes are TRBV9 and TRBJ2-3, with D tentatively TRBD1 (7 bases). The CDR3 contains 16 residues. From germline, CDR1 is SGDLS and CDR2 YYNGEE. Trimming left V 0 bases short and J 2 bases short, with 13 bases between. CDR3 bases: TGTGCCAGCAGCGTAGGCTCCAGGGGGGACACAGATACGCAGTATTTT. Translation: CASSVGSRGDTDTQYF.

The chain combines TRBV9 with TRBJ1-1; D not resolved. The germline gives CDR1 SGDLS, CDR2 YYNGEE. Trimming took 0 bases from V and 3 from J, leaving 6 bases between them. The CDR3 sequence is 13 residues long. The CDR3 nucleotides read TGTGCCAGCAGCGTAGGGAGTTACACTGAAGCTTTCTTT. This sequence encodes CASSVGSYTEAFF. The full variable domain, its missing parts supplied by reference TRBV9 and TRBJ1-1, is DSGVTQTPKHLITATGQRVTLRCSPRSGDLSVYWYQQSLDQGLQFLIQYYNGEERAKGNILERFSAQQFPDLHSELNLSSLELGDSALYFCASSVGSYTEAFFGQGTRLTVV.

The chain couples TRBV12-5 to TRBJ2-5; perhaps TRBD1 as D (5 bases). CDR1 is LGHNT, CDR2 FRNRAP, per germline. Trimming pared 4 bases from V and 3 bases from J, leaving 12 bases between. This CDR3 has 14 residues. The CDR3 DNA is TGTGCTAGTGGTTGGACACCTTCGGAAGAGACCCAGTACTTC. Translating gives CASGWTPSEETQYF.

The chain joins TRBV10-3 to TRBJ1-2, with 7 nucleotides matching TRBD1. CDR1 and CDR2 (germline): ENHRY, SYGVKD. J lost 4 bases, V lost 0 bases, and 5 bases had no gene match. The CDR3 length is 15 residues. The CDR3 loop is CAISESLDRFYGYTF. For the CDR3, the DNA is TGTGCCATCAGTGAGTCGCTGGACAGGTTCTATGGCTACACCTTC.

V gene TRBV30 combines with J gene TRBJ1-2; weak D call: TRBD1 (5 bases). The CDR3 is made up of 15 amino acids. Trimming pared 0 bases from V and 5 bases from J, leaving 16 bases between. The germline gives CDR1 GTSNPN, CDR2 SVGIG (reference sequence). The CDR3 nucleotides read TGTGCCTGGAGTGTACTTGGGGCACCTACTTATGGCTACACCTTC. Its protein product is CAWSVLGAPTYGYTF.

The genes are TRBV7-9 and TRBJ1-6, with 10 positions matching TRBD1. V lost 0 bases, J lost 5 bases, and 7 bases stayed unmatched. This CDR3 comprises 18 residues. Germline-derived CDR1 and CDR2 are SEHNR and FQNEAQ (reference sequence). The CDR3 region has the DNA TGTGCCAGCAGCTTAGCCCTGACAGGGGGCAAAGATAATTCACCCCTCCACTTT. Translated, it gives CASSLALTGGKDNSPLHF.

This sequence joins TRBV9 and TRBJ1-2; no clear D. The CDR3 sequence is 12 residues long. Germline V lookup: CDR1 SGDLS, CDR2 YYNGEE. The germline V and J ends were trimmed by 0 bases and 8 bases, with 8 bases remaining between them. CDR3 amino acids: CASSVASGGYTF. The CDR3 DNA sequence: TGTGCCAGCAGCGTAGCTTCGGGAGGCTACACCTTC.

The chain links TRBV19 to TRBJ2-5, with TRBD2 as a possible D gene (6 bases). Germline V gene data show CDR1 as LNHDA and CDR2 as SQIVND (reference sequence). Trimming shortened V by 3 bases and J by 4 bases, and 9 bases separated the two germline ends. There are 13 residues in the CDR3. CDR3 nucleotide sequence: TGTGCCAGTAGTATGAGGAGGGGAGAGACCCAGTACTTC. It codes for CASSMRRGETQYF. The full variable domain, rest sourced from reference TRBV19 and TRBJ2-5, is DGGITQSPKYLFRKEGQNVTLSCEQNLNHDAMYWYRQDPGQGLRLIYYSQIVNDFQKGDIAEGYSVSREKKESFPLTVTSAQKNPTAFYLCASSMRRGETQYFGPGTRLLVL.

The chain employs TRBV6-1 and TRBJ2-3, with 7 bases identical to TRBD1. The CDR3 runs to 14 residues. Germline V gives CDR1 MNHNS, CDR2 SASEGT. The ends lost 1 base at V and 7 bases at J; junction bases unmatched: 5. The CDR3 DNA reads TGTGCCAGCAGTGAAGACAGGGGAGTGTATACGCAGTATTTT. Translation gives CASSEDRGVYTQYF.

The CDR3 loop is CASSARDSWSQYF. The CDR3 bases are TGTGCCAGCAGCGCCCGTGACTCGTGGTCGCAGTATTTT. The chain is built from TRBV7-3 and TRBJ2-3; D not resolved. V lost 5 bases to trimming and J lost 10 bases, with 16 bases between them. The CDR3 is 13 amino acids. Germline CDR1 is SGHTA and CDR2 is FQGTGA.

The rearrangement links TRBV5-4 to TRBJ2-2, with 7 bases identical to TRBD1. Losses at the gene ends were 0 bases for V and 1 base for J; bases not matched to a gene: 6. Germline CDR1 is SGHNT and CDR2 is YYREEE (reference sequence). The CDR3 is 17 residues long. Here the CDR3 reads CASSLARRQGNTGELFF. CDR3 nucleotide sequence: TGTGCCAGCAGCTTGGCCAGGAGACAGGGGAACACCGGGGAGCTGTTTTTT.

The rearrangement joins TRBV5-1 to TRBJ2-5; TRBD1 matches 7 bases. V was pared by 3 bases and J by 1 base, with 3 bases of the junction left unmatched. CDR1 and CDR2 from the germline V gene are SGHRS and YFSETQ. The CDR3 is 14 residues long. Here the CDR3 DNA reads TGCGCCAGCAGCTCGGGACAGTTCCAAGAGACCCAGTACTTC. Translation gives CASSSGQFQETQYF.

V and J are TRBV19 and TRBJ1-2; TRBD1 matches at 7 bases. The germline V gene encodes CDR1 LNHDA and CDR2 SQIVND (reference sequence). The CDR3 loop spans 15 amino acids. V was clipped by 5 bases and J by 1 base; unmatched bases: 7. CDR3 region: CASSSRDRVNYGYTF. The CDR3 nucleotides are TGTGCCAGTAGTTCCAGGGACAGAGTTAACTATGGCTACACCTTC.

This clone was counted a single time. This sequence joins TRBV29-1 and TRBJ1-5; D is ambiguous. Between the trimmed V and J ends, which lost 4 bases and 5 bases, there was a span of 6 bases. The CDR3 extends over 11 amino acids. The germline V gene has CDR1 SQVTM and CDR2 ANQGSEA. The CDR3 region has the DNA TGCAGCGTTGGGGGAGATCAGCCCCAGCATTTT. Translated, it gives CSVGGDQPQHF. The variable domain in full, with the rest retrieved from reference TRBV29-1 and TRBJ1-5, is SAVISQKPSRDICQRGTSLTIQCQVDSQVTMMFWYRQQPGQSLTLIATANQGSEATYESGFVIDKFPISRPNLTFSTLTVSNMSPEDSSIYLCSVGGDQPQHFGDGTRLSIL.

The chain recombines TRBV7-6 with TRBJ2-1, with TRBD1 identical over 8 bases. V lost 3 bases to trimming and J lost 3 bases; unmatched junction nucleotides: 7. CDR1 and CDR2 from the germline V gene are SGHVS and FNYEAQ. CDR3 length: 16 residues. The chain's CDR3 is CASSFSGGKLYNEQFF. CDR3 nucleotides: TGTGCCAGCAGCTTTTCAGGGGGCAAACTCTACAATGAGCAGTTCTTC.

V gene TRBV9 combines with J gene TRBJ1-1; D might be TRBD1 (5 bases). Germline V CDR1 and CDR2: SGDLS, YYNGEE. V lost 0 bases and J 7 bases, leaving 13 bases between the germline ends. The CDR3 runs 14 residues. CDR3 sequence (DNA): TGTGCCAGCAGCGTAGAAGGACACCGTAGTGAAGCTTTCTTT. It yields the protein CASSVEGHRSEAFF.